This is a list of T cell receptor beta chains from one sample in a study of T cells after yellow fever vaccination. TCRdb redid the calling of the 5' RACE reads with MiXCR, one entry per CDR3 protein. The table includes under 300,000 distinct CDR3 sequences, less than 9% detected once. Sequenced here: CD4+ T cells sorted from PBMCs, sampled 15 days after the yellow fever booster vaccination. Receptors were obtained from a man aged 25-40 years who received the YFV17D yellow fever vaccine. Each CDR3 is given with its conserved first and last residue. D genes are given only for firm matches. A clone size is listed for some rows: how often the clone was seen (once, few, many), or a class if it is expanded.

v_gene,abundance,d_gene,j_gene,CDR3nt,CDR3aa
TRBV19,few,TRBD1,TRBJ1-2,TGTGCCAGTAGGACGGGACAGCGGAGCTACACCTTC,CASRTGQRSYTF
TRBV20-1,.,.,TRBJ2-7,TGCAGTGCCCAAAGGAGGGAGCAGTACTTC,CSAQRREQYF
TRBV12-3/TRBV12-4,few,TRBD2,TRBJ2-1,TGTGCCAGCAGTTTTTTAAGGAGCGGGAGGTCCGGGAGCTCCTACAATGAGCAGTTCTTC,CASSFLRSGRSGSSYNEQFF
TRBV6-5,.,.,TRBJ2-6,TGTGCCAGCAGTTACTCGACGGGCTCTGGGGCCAACGTCCTGACTTTC,CASSYSTGSGANVLTF
TRBV12-3/TRBV12-4,few,TRBD1,TRBJ2-7,TGTGCCAGCAGGACCGGGACAGCGTACGAGCAGTACTTC,CASRTGTAYEQYF
TRBV3-1,.,.,TRBJ1-3,TGTGCCAGCAGCCAAGAGCGGCTTCGGACGGATGGAAACACCATATATTTT,CASSQERLRTDGNTIYF
TRBV6-2/TRBV6-3,few,.,TRBJ2-2,TGTGCCAGCCATTCGATGGGGGAGCTGTTTTTT,CASHSMGELFF
TRBV6-5,.,.,TRBJ2-5,TGTGCCAGCAGTTACGATTGGGCCCGGACCCAGTACTTC,CASSYDWARTQYF
TRBV4-3,.,TRBD1,TRBJ1-3,TGCGCCAGCAGCACAGACAGGGGGAAACGAGGAAACACCATATATTTT,CASSTDRGKRGNTIYF
TRBV4-1,few,TRBD2,TRBJ2-5,TGCGCCAGCAGAGAAAGCGGGAGGGGCTCCGGGACCCAGTACTTC,CASRESGRGSGTQYF
TRBV20-1,few,TRBD2,TRBJ2-7,TGCAGTGCCTCGGGGGGGATCCTCTCCTACGAGCAGTACTTC,CSASGGILSYEQYF
TRBV5-1,few,TRBD2,TRBJ2-5,TGCGCCAGCAGGAGACTAGCGGAACAAGAGACCCAGTACTTC,CASRRLAEQETQYF
TRBV19,.,.,TRBJ2-5,TGTGCCAGTACCCCTGAGGCGGAGACCCAGTACTTC,CASTPEAETQYF
TRBV6-5,.,.,TRBJ2-5,TGTGCCAGCCGTTCTTCACGTACAGAGACCCAGTACTTC,CASRSSRTETQYF
TRBV2,.,.,TRBJ2-3,TGTGCCAGCAGGTCGGCCCGTGACACAGATACGCAGTATTTT,CASRSARDTDTQYF
TRBV28,few,TRBD2,TRBJ2-7,TGTGCCAGCAGTTTATTGGGCGGGAGAGTCTACGAGCAGTACTTC,CASSLLGGRVYEQYF
TRBV30,many,TRBD1,TRBJ1-1,TGTGCCTGGAGGGGACAGCCGAACACTGAAGCTTTCTTT,CAWRGQPNTEAFF
TRBV10-2,.,.,TRBJ2-3,TGCGCCAGCAGTGACCTAGGAGATACGCAGTATTTT,CASSDLGDTQYF
TRBV30,few,.,TRBJ2-1,TGTGCCTGGAGTGTTGGTGGAACGGCAGGGTGGGACACTGAGCAGTTCTTC,CAWSVGGTAGWDTEQFF
TRBV5-1,many,TRBD1,TRBJ1-1,TGCGCCAGCAGCTTGGCGGGGACAGTACAGAACACTGAAGCTTTCTTT,CASSLAGTVQNTEAFF
TRBV4-3,.,.,TRBJ2-3,TGCGCCAGCAGCCAAGATGGGCGGAGACCCACAGATACGCAGTATTTT,CASSQDGRRPTDTQYF
TRBV6-1,few,.,TRBJ1-5,TGTGCCAGCAGACGAAATAGCTTGGGATATAGCAATCAGCCCCAGCATTTT,CASRRNSLGYSNQPQHF
TRBV14,many,TRBD1,TRBJ2-1,TGTGCCAGCAGCTTCGACAGGGGAAGGGGTGAGCAGTTCTTC,CASSFDRGRGEQFF
TRBV5-1,many,TRBD1,TRBJ2-1,TGCGCCAGCAGCGCGACAGGGGGCGCCTACAATGAGCAGTTCTTC,CASSATGGAYNEQFF
TRBV6-2/TRBV6-3,.,.,TRBJ1-1,TGTGCCAGCAGTTACTTGTGGAACACTGAAGCTTTCTTT,CASSYLWNTEAFF
TRBV4-3,.,.,TRBJ1-6,TGCGCCAGCAGCCCGGGGGGGGAATCACCCCTCCACTTT,CASSPGGESPLHF
TRBV29-1,.,TRBD2,TRBJ2-1,TGCAGCGCCGGACTAGTCTATGAGCAGTTCTTC,CSAGLVYEQFF
TRBV20-1,few,.,TRBJ2-6,TGCAGTGCTCCGCGGGGTGTCGGGGCCAACGTCCTGACTTTC,CSAPRGVGANVLTF
TRBV20-1,many,.,TRBJ2-1,TGCAGTGCTAGCGGTTGGCCGGGTGAGCAGTTCTTC,CSASGWPGEQFF
TRBV28,.,TRBD2,TRBJ2-5,TGTGCCAGCAGTTCGGGAGGGACTAGCGGGAGGAAGACCCAGTACTTC,CASSSGGTSGRKTQYF
TRBV5-1,many,TRBD2,TRBJ2-5,TGCGCCAGCAGCCGGGGGACTAGGGGAGAGACCCAGTACTTC,CASSRGTRGETQYF